This T cell receptor beta chain was obtained from a study of identical twins. The germline gives CDR1 SGHRS, CDR2 YFSETQ. V was pared by 0 bases and J by 15 bases, with 3 bases of the junction left unmatched. The CDR3 is made up of 12 amino acids. Study-wide results and limits: Out-of-frame alpha sequences common to twins exhibited a surplus of low generation probability.

At least ten counts were recorded for this clonotype. Its target is not known. A universal primer site arose from template switching, and cDNA bore unique molecular identifiers. TCRdb fed the 5' RACE reads into MiXCR, producing one record per CDR3 protein. The sample lists about 570,000 distinct CDR3 sequences; more than 9% were seen once. This sample also appeared in a second study, on yellow fever vaccine responses in identical twins.

Material: PBMCs. The source is a young woman in good health. The rearrangement links TRBV5-1 to TRBJ2-4; 10 nucleotides align to TRBD1. Written as DNA, the CDR3 is TGCGCCAGCAGCTTGGAAGGGACAGGGGTGTACTTC. Translation: CASSLEGTGVYF.